These 9 T cell receptor beta chains were all obtained from the same sample, sequenced in a study of CD8 T cells in cerebrospinal fluid in Alzheimer's disease. TCRdb reanalyzed the 10x single-cell sequencing reads and collapses them to one entry per CDR3 protein, without DNA. This repertoire includes more than 1,500 distinct CDR3 sequences. The sequenced material came from cerebrospinal fluid. The receptors shown here come from a human donor with mild cognitive impairment.

Measured by frequency, this clonotype is medium-sized. The rearrangement uses TRBV27 and TRBJ1-4. The germline gives CDR1 MNHEY, CDR2 SMNVEV (reference sequence). The CDR3 sequence is 14 residues long. The CDR3 protein is CASSPDATNEKLFF.

This clonotype is called medium-sized based on its frequency. This rearrangement joins TRBV20-1 to TRBJ1-5; TCRdb lists TRBD1, though no DNA is available to test this call. Germline V gene data show CDR1 as DFQATT and CDR2 as SNEGSKA (reference sequence). This CDR3 comprises 14 residues. The CDR3 loop is CSALGAGTAQPQHF.

The V gene is TRBV2, the J gene TRBJ2-1; the TRBD1 assignment by TCRdb is unverifiable without DNA. Germline V CDR1 and CDR2: SNHLY, FYNNEI. The CDR3 totals 19 residues. The CDR3 here is CASSDLGQGSSKTDNEQFF.

Considering frequency, this clonotype is large (0.1 to 1%). The genes are TRBV7-8 and TRBJ2-7; TCRdb selects TRBD2, and the lack of DNA leaves this call unchecked. Germline CDR1 SGHVS, CDR2 FQNEAQ. The CDR3 contains 18 residues. The CDR3 here is CASSLGGGLAGGAYEQYF.

This clonotype is classed as medium-sized (0.01 to 0.1%) by frequency. This chain uses TRBV9 with TRBJ2-2; TCRdb's D call, TRBD1, is unchecked because there is no DNA. Germline V gene sequence: CDR1 SGDLS, CDR2 YYNGEE. The CDR3 has 17 residues. The CDR3 sequence: CASSPYSNRENTGELFF.

This clonotype is identified as medium-sized (0.01 to 0.1%) from frequency. The gene calls are TRBV19 and TRBJ2-7. Germline loops: CDR1 LNHDA, CDR2 SQIVND (reference sequence). The CDR3 contains 12 residues. The CDR3 sequence: CASTDSTYEQYF.

This clonotype is classed as medium-sized by frequency. CDR3 sequence: CASSGGLAGVEETQYF. V usage is TRBV2 and J usage is TRBJ2-5; TCRdb names TRBD2, which stays unverified in the absence of DNA. From germline, CDR1 is SNHLY and CDR2 FYNNEI. The CDR3 spans 16 residues.

Its frequency marks this clonotype as large (0.1 to 1%). This chain links TRBV12-3 or TRBV12-4 with TRBJ1-6; with no DNA, the TCRdb D assignment of TRBD1 cannot be verified. The CDR3 is made up of 14 amino acids. The CDR3 loop reads CASSLVGGDSPLHF.

By frequency, this clonotype registers medium-sized. This chain links TRBV6-1 with TRBJ2-1. Germline V lookup: CDR1 MNHNS, CDR2 SASEGT. The CDR3 contains 15 residues. The CDR3 spells CASSEGQSSYNEQFF.